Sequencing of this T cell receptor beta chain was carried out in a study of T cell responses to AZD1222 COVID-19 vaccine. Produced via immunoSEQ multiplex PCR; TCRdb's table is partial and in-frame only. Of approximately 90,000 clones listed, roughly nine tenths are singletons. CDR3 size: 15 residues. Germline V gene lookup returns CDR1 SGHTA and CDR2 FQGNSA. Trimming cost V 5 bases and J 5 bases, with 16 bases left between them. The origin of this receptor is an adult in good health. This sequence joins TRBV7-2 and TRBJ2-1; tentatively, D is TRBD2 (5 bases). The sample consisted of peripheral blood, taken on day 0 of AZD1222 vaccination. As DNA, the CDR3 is TGTGCCAGCAGCCAGACCCAGCGGAGCCACAATGAGCAGTTCTTC. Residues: CASSQTQRSHNEQFF.